This passage covers 20 T cell receptor beta chains from one sample sequenced in a study of cytomegalovirus exposure and HLA in healthy donors. The PCR had 60 Vbeta and 13 Jbeta primers. Repertoires were generated with immunoSEQ multiplex PCR, while TCRdb's copy carries only in-frame clones and drops some. The sample shows 150,000 to 200,000 clones, over 70% of them seen only once. Sequenced input: PBMCs. The receptor source for this set is a woman aged 18-30 years in good health and CMV-seronegative.

The chain employs TRBV18 and TRBJ1-5; D is ambiguous. Germline values: CDR1 KGHSH, CDR2 LQKENI. The V end was cut by 3 bases, the J end by 0 bases, with 15 bases between. The CDR3 spans 17 residues. As DNA, the CDR3 is TGTGCCAGCTCACCTTTCCCCGGGCGGGGTAGCAATCAGCCCCAGCATTTT. This encodes CASSPFPGRGSNQPQHF. Variable domain in full (rest from reference TRBV18 and TRBJ1-5): NAGVMQNPRHLVRRRGQEARLRCSPMKGHSHVYWYRQLPEEGLKFMVYLQKENIIDESGMPKERFSAEFPKEGPSILRIQQVVRGDSAAYFCASSPFPGRGSNQPQHFGDGTRLSIL.

The gene calls are TRBV5-6 and TRBJ2-2; TRBD1 matches at 9 bases. The ends lost 3 bases at V and 13 bases at J; junction bases unmatched: 13. From germline, CDR1 is SGHDT and CDR2 YYEEEE. This CDR3 comprises 15 residues. The CDR3 DNA follows: TGTGCCAGCAGCTCGCTCGGGCCGGGACAGGGTGGGCTGTTTTTT. It translates to CASSSLGPGQGGLFF. Full variable domain (missing parts from reference TRBV5-6 and TRBJ2-2): DAGVTQSPTHLIKTRGQQVTLRCSPKSGHDTVSWYQQALGQGPQFIFQYYEEEERQRGNFPDRFSGHQFPNYSSELNVNALLLGDSALYLCASSSLGPGQGGLFFGEGSRLTVL.

This clone was counted a few times. This sequence joins TRBV18 and TRBJ1-2; TRBD1 aligns across 8 bases. Germline CDR1 reads KGHSH; CDR2 reads LQKENI. CDR3 size: 14 residues. J lost 0 bases, V lost 6 bases, and 3 bases had no gene match. The DNA of the CDR3 is TGTGCCAGCTCTTCACAGGGGGCTAACTATGGCTACACCTTC. Its protein product is CASSSQGANYGYTF.

The chain has TRBV5-4 and TRBJ2-5; D may be TRBD2 (7 bases). V was pared by 0 bases and J by 4 bases, with 16 bases between. CDR1 is SGHNT and CDR2 is YYREEE in the germline V gene (reference sequence). The CDR3 is made up of 16 amino acids. The CDR3 bases are TGTGCCAGCAGCTTGGAGGGGGGGCGGAAAGGAGAGACCCAGTACTTC. Its translation: CASSLEGGRKGETQYF.

V and J are TRBV28 and TRBJ1-3; D unresolved. Per germline, CDR1 MDHEN and CDR2 SYDVKM. The V end was cut by 5 bases, the J end by 4 bases, with 3 bases between. This CDR3 comprises 11 residues. The CDR3 here is CASSEGNTIYF. CDR3 nucleotide sequence: TGTGCCAGCAGTGAGGGAAACACCATATATTTT.

This clone was recorded only once. The V and J genes are TRBV6-4 and TRBJ1-2; no clear D. The CDR3 contains 13 residues. With 6 bases removed from V and 6 bases from J, the gap between germline ends came to 14 bases. CDR1 and CDR2 (germline): MRHNA, SNTAGT. CDR3 DNA: TGTGCCAGCAGCCCTGAGGCGCGGAATGGCTACACCTTC. This codes for CASSPEARNGYTF.

As DNA, the CDR3 is TGCAGCGCTGCTCCTACAGTGGACTCTGGAAACACCATATATTTT. Its translation: CSAAPTVDSGNTIYF. The J gene is TRBJ1-3, the V gene TRBV29-1; D is undetermined. The germline CDR1 and CDR2 sequences are SQVTM and ANQGSEA. This CDR3 contains 15 residues. Trimming took off 7 bases at V and 0 bases at J, with 16 bases between the two ends.

The chain links TRBV5-4 to TRBJ1-1; maybe TRBD1 (6 bases). The V gene lost 4 bases and the J gene lost 4 bases, with 17 bases spanning the gap. This CDR3 comprises 15 residues. CDR1 is SGHNT, CDR2 YYREEE, per germline (reference sequence). The CDR3 region is CASSGWGRIGTEAFF. Here the CDR3 DNA reads TGTGCCAGCAGCGGCTGGGGGCGTATCGGCACTGAAGCTTTCTTT.

The chain employs TRBV2 and TRBJ1-1, with TRBD1 matching over 9 bases. Trimming at V came to 5 bases and at J to 5 bases, leaving 6 bases not matched to a gene. The CDR3 contains 14 residues. Germline V gene lookup returns CDR1 SNHLY and CDR2 FYNNEI. The CDR3 is CASSSGTGRTEAFF. Written as DNA, the CDR3 is TGTGCCAGCAGTTCCGGGACAGGGCGGACTGAAGCTTTCTTT.

The sample holds a few counts of this clone. This chain links TRBV6-5 with TRBJ2-7; 7 bases are shared with TRBD1. The V gene end was trimmed by 0 bases and the J gene end by 5 bases; junction bases not matched to a gene: 1. The CDR3 is made up of 13 amino acids. Looked up from germline, CDR1 is MNHEY and CDR2 is SVGAGI. The CDR3 DNA follows: TGTGCCAGCAGTTACTCCGACAGGGACGAGCAGTACTTC. Its protein product is CASSYSDRDEQYF.

The V call is TRBV18, the J call TRBJ2-2; 7 bases align to TRBD1. The CDR3 extends over 19 amino acids. J gave up 4 bases and V 2 bases, and 16 bases lay outside the gene matches. Per the germline V gene, CDR1 is KGHSH and CDR2 is LQKENI. CDR3 protein: CASSPSVVGQGVITGELFF. DNA of the CDR3: TGTGCCAGCTCACCATCCGTCGTCGGGCAGGGGGTAATCACCGGGGAGCTGTTTTTT.

This clone was detected a few times. This chain joins TRBV23-1 and TRBJ2-5; TRBD1 might be the D (5 bases). TRBV23-1 is labeled an ORF, and its function is uncertain. The V end was cut by 9 bases, the J end by 1 base, with 15 bases between. This CDR3 contains 14 residues. DNA for the CDR3: TGCGCCAGTCTCCCCCAGGACATCCAAGAGACCCAGTACTTC. It codes for CASLPQDIQETQYF.

This clone was picked up a small number of times. The V call is TRBV6-1, the J call TRBJ2-3; TRBD1 might be the D (6 bases). CDR1 is MNHNS, CDR2 SASEGT, per germline. The CDR3 covers 14 residues. Trimming cost V 1 base and J 2 bases, with 7 bases left between them. The CDR3 spells CASSEGQATDTQYF. CDR3 nucleotide sequence: TGTGCCAGCAGTGAAGGACAGGCCACAGATACGCAGTATTTT.

J is TRBJ2-1 and V is TRBV19, with D possibly being TRBD1 (6 bases). The CDR3 totals 15 residues. Germline assignment: CDR1 LNHDA and CDR2 SQIVND (reference sequence). The V end lost 5 bases, the J end lost 2 bases, and 13 bases lay between the germline ends. The CDR3 loop reads CASSPGQTTYNEQFF. Written as DNA, the CDR3 is TGTGCCAGTAGTCCTGGACAGACTACCTACAATGAGCAGTTCTTC.

The rearrangement joins TRBV14 to TRBJ1-2; 12 bases are a match to TRBD1. Germline CDR1 SGHDN, CDR2 FVKESK. V trimming: 1 base; J trimming: 7 bases; junction bases outside the gene matches: 7. The CDR3 totals 16 residues. In DNA form, the CDR3 reads TGTGCCAGCAGCCAAGCGGGGACAGGGGGCGGTTTTGGCTACACCTTC. Protein: CASSQAGTGGGFGYTF.

The J gene is TRBJ1-3, the V gene TRBV28, with no clear D. The V and J ends lost 3 bases and 6 bases respectively, with 9 bases between them. This CDR3 is built from 13 residues. Germline V gives CDR1 MDHEN, CDR2 SYDVKM. CDR3: CASSLAVPNTIYF. The CDR3 nucleotides read TGTGCCAGCAGTTTGGCGGTTCCAAACACCATATATTTT.

This chain connects TRBV5-1 to TRBJ2-3; 10 bases fit TRBD2. Germline V CDR1 and CDR2: SGHRS, YFSETQ. The CDR3 spans 15 residues. V gave up 3 bases and J gave up 5 bases; unmatched junction bases: 6. This CDR3 reads CASSSGTSVGDTQYF. In DNA form, the CDR3 reads TGCGCCAGCAGCTCCGGGACTAGCGTAGGAGATACGCAGTATTTT.

This clone was counted a few times. The chain uses TRBV4-1 and TRBJ1-2, with D hard to call. The CDR3 has 15 amino acids. Looked up from germline, CDR1 is MGHRA and CDR2 is YSYEKL. Trimming took 0 bases from V and 3 from J, leaving 11 bases between them. CDR3 protein: CASSQDPFTDYGYTF. The CDR3 DNA sequence: TGCGCCAGCAGCCAAGATCCCTTCACGGACTATGGCTACACCTTC.

J is TRBJ1-2 and V is TRBV28, with D tentatively TRBD1 (5 bases). The germline V and J ends were trimmed by 6 bases and 8 bases, with 13 bases remaining between them. The CDR3 totals 12 residues. Germline CDR1 reads MDHEN; CDR2 reads SYDVKM. The CDR3 loop reads CASRDIYYGYTF. CDR3 sequence (DNA): TGTGCCAGCAGGGACATCTATTACGGCTACACCTTC.

The rearrangement links TRBV27 to TRBJ2-7, with 11 bases fitting TRBD2. The CDR3 sequence is 13 residues long. V was clipped by 2 bases and J by 9 bases; unmatched bases: 3. Germline CDR1 and CDR2: MNHEY and SMNVEV (reference sequence). DNA for the CDR3: TGTGCCAGCAGTTTAAAGGGACTAGCGGTGCAGTACTTC. Translating gives CASSLKGLAVQYF.